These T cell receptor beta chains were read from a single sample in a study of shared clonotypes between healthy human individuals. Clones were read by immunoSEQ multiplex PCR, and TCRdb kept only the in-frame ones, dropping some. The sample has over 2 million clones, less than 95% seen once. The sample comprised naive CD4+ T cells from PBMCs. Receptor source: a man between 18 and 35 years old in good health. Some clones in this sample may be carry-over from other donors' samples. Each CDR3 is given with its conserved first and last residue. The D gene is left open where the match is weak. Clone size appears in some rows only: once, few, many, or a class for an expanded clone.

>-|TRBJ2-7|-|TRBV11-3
CASSLRSGSNEQYF
TGTGCCAGCAGCCTTCGATCGGGGTCCAACGAGCAGTACTTC
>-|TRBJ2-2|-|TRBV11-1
CASSFQGAGELFF
TGTGCCAGCAGCTTCCAGGGCGCCGGGGAGCTGTTTTTT
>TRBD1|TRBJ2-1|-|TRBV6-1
CASSVDRGTYNEQFF
TGTGCCAGCAGCGTGGACAGGGGGACATACAATGAGCAGTTCTTC
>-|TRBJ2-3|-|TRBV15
CATSRQGSMDTQYF
TGTGCCACCAGCAGGCAGGGGAGCATGGATACGCAGTATTTT
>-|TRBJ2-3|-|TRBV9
CASSVLGYPDTQYF
TGTGCCAGCAGCGTTTTGGGCTATCCGGATACGCAGTATTTT
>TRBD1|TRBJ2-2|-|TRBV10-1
CASSDQGANTGELFF
TGCGCCAGCAGTGATCAGGGGGCGAACACCGGGGAGCTGTTTTTT
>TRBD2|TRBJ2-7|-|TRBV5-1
CASSEGLAGYEQYF
TGCGCCAGCAGTGAGGGACTAGCGGGGTACGAGCAGTACTTC
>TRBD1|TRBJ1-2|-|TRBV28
CASRWTGGRTHGYTF
TGTGCCAGCAGGTGGACAGGGGGCAGGACGCATGGCTACACCTTC
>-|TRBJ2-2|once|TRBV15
CATSRLRALELFF
TGTGCCACCAGCAGACTCCGGGCCCTGGAGCTGTTTTTT
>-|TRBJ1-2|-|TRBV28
CASSLYQGRYGYTF
TGTGCCAGCAGTTTATATCAGGGTCGGTATGGCTACACCTTC
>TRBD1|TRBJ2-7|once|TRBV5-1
CASSSGGWNEQYF
TGCGCCAGCAGCTCAGGGGGCTGGAACGAGCAGTACTTC
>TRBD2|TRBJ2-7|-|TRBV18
CASSPRGDEQYF
TGTGCCAGCTCACCCCGGGGGGACGAGCAGTACTTC
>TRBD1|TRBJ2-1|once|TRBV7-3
CASSLLGGEQFF
TGTGCCAGCAGCCTACTAGGGGGCGAGCAGTTCTTC
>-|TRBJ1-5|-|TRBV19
CASSTKRRQPQHF
TGTGCCAGTAGTACGAAAAGACGGCAGCCCCAGCATTTT
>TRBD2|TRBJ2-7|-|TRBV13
CASSLAGGNEQYF
TGTGCCAGCAGCTTAGCGGGAGGTAACGAGCAGTACTTC
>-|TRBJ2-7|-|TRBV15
CATSRDGFADIDEQYF
TGTGCCACCAGCAGAGATGGTTTTGCGGACATCGACGAGCAGTACTTC
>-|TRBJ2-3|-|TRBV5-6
CASSLVGNTDTQYF
TGTGCCAGCAGCTTGGTTGGGAACACAGATACGCAGTATTTT
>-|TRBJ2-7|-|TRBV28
CASSLSPGAPYEQYF
TGTGCCAGCAGTTTATCCCCAGGGGCCCCCTACGAGCAGTACTTC
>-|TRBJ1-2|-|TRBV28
CASRAGYGYTF
TGTGCCAGCAGGGCCGGCTATGGCTACACCTTC
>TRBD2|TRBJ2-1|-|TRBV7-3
CASSRGLASYNEQFF
TGTGCCAGCAGCCGAGGACTAGCTTCCTACAATGAGCAGTTCTTC
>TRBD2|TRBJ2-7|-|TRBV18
CASSPLTSGSSEQYF
TGTGCCAGCTCACCTCTGACTAGCGGGAGTTCCGAGCAGTACTTC
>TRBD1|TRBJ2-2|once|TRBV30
CAWSSWGQGARTGELFF
TGTGCCTGGAGCTCCTGGGGACAGGGGGCGAGGACCGGGGAGCTGTTTTTT
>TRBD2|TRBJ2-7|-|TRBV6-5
CASSYTSGLPGDEQYF
TGTGCCAGCAGTTACACTAGCGGTCTCCCCGGAGACGAGCAGTACTTC
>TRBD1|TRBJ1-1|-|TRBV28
CASSFRAGGTEAFF
TGTGCCAGCAGTTTCAGGGCAGGGGGCACTGAAGCTTTCTTT
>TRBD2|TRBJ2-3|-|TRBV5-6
CASSLASGTTDTQYF
TGTGCCAGCAGCTTGGCAAGCGGGACCACAGATACGCAGTATTTT
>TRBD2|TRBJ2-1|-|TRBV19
CASSHGTSGPSSYNEQFF
TGTGCCAGTAGTCATGGGACTAGCGGGCCTAGCTCCTACAATGAGCAGTTCTTC
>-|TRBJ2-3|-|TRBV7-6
CASSPRTHADTQYF
TGTGCCAGCAGCCCGCGGACACACGCCGATACGCAGTATTTT
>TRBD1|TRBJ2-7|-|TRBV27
CASSRTAIDRGRYEQYF
TGTGCCAGCAGTCGAACCGCGATCGACAGGGGTCGGTACGAGCAGTACTTC
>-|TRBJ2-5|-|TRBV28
CASSSNGGHQETQYF
TGTGCCAGCAGCTCCAACGGGGGCCACCAAGAGACCCAGTACTTC
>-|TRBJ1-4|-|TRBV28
CASSSQGLRVEKLFF
TGTGCCAGCAGTTCCCAGGGTTTGAGGGTAGAAAAACTGTTTTTT
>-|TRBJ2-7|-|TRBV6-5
CASSYERKGGYEQYF
TGTGCCAGCAGTTACGAGCGGAAGGGGGGTTACGAGCAGTACTTC
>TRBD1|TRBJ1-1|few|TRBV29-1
CSVDNRGAEAFF
TGCAGCGTTGACAACAGGGGTGCTGAAGCTTTCTTT
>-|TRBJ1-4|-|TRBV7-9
CASSSERLGEKLFF
TGTGCCAGCAGCTCCGAACGCCTAGGCGAAAAACTGTTTTTT
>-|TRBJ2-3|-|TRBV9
CASSVGSRTDTQYF
TGTGCCAGCAGCGTAGGCTCTCGGACAGATACGCAGTATTTT
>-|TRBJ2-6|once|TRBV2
CASSRATFRVNVLTF
TGTGCCAGCAGCCGCGCGACCTTCAGGGTCAACGTCCTGACTTTC
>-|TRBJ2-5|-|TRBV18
CASSRMAQQQETQYF
TGTGCCAGCTCAAGAATGGCACAGCAACAAGAGACCCAGTACTTC
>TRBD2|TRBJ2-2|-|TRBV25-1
CATLPSGSAGELFF
TGTGCCACCCTGCCTAGCGGGAGTGCCGGGGAGCTGTTTTTT
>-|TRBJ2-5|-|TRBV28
CASSPGGQQETQYF
TGTGCCAGCAGTCCGGGGGGACAGCAAGAGACCCAGTACTTC
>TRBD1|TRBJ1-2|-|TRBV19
CASSIPGQAPYGYTF
TGTGCCAGTAGTATCCCGGGACAGGCACCCTATGGCTACACCTTC
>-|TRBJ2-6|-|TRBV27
CASSPSHRSSGANVLTF
TGTGCCAGCAGTCCCAGCCACCGTTCTTCTGGGGCCAACGTCCTGACTTTC
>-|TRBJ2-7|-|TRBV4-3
CASSQEWRNMGFYEQYF
TGCGCCAGCAGCCAAGAGTGGCGAAATATGGGGTTCTACGAGCAGTACTTC
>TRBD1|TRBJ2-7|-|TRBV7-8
CASSPQSGQSSYEQYF
TGTGCCAGCAGCCCACAATCGGGACAGAGCTCCTACGAGCAGTACTTC
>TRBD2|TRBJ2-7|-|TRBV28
CASSLGTPGLAGEDEQYF
TGTGCCAGCAGTCTAGGGACCCCGGGACTAGCGGGAGAGGACGAGCAGTACTTC
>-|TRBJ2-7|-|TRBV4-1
CASSQAGTPTYEQYF
TGCGCCAGCAGCCAAGCTGGGACACCTACCTACGAGCAGTACTTC
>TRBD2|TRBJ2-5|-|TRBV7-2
CASSLFGGSTETQYF
TGTGCCAGCAGCTTATTTGGCGGGAGTACGGAGACCCAGTACTTC
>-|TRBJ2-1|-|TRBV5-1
CASSLKAPGDEQFF
TGCGCCAGCAGCTTGAAGGCCCCTGGGGATGAGCAGTTCTTC
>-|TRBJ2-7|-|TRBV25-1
CASSKFREQYF
TGTGCCAGCAGTAAATTCCGGGAGCAGTACTTC
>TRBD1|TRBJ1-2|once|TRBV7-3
CASSPGGRDSYGYTF
TGTGCCAGCAGCCCAGGGGGGCGGGACAGCTATGGCTACACCTTC
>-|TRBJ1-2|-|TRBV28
CASSLDGYYGYTF
TGTGCCAGCAGTTTGGACGGCTACTATGGCTACACCTTC
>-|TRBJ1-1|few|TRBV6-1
CASRVDRGVTEAFF
TGTGCCAGCCGAGTTGACCGAGGGGTCACTGAAGCTTTCTTT
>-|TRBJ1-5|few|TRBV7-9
CASSLGGVSNQPQHF
TGTGCCAGCAGCTTAGGCGGGGTAAGCAATCAGCCCCAGCATTTT
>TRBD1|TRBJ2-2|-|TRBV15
CATSTGGVGELFF
TGTGCCACCAGCACAGGGGGCGTGGGGGAGCTGTTTTTT